One and the same sample provided the 25 T cell receptor beta chains below, sequenced in a study of blood T cell repertoires in COVID-19. TCRdb's table, derived via immunoSEQ multiplex PCR, lists solely in-frame clones and lacks some. The sample records about 150,000 clones, nearly 85% being singletons. Sequenced sample: peripheral blood. These receptors were obtained from a human donor in a cohort sampled during active COVID-19.

The sample holds one count of this clone. V usage is TRBV7-9 and J usage is TRBJ2-3; 7 positions agree with TRBD1. The CDR3 is 15 residues long. V lost 5 bases, J lost 3 bases, and 8 bases stayed unmatched. Germline CDR1 SEHNR, CDR2 FQNEAQ (reference sequence). In nucleotides, the CDR3 is TGTGCCAGCAGCGTAGACCGGGACAGAACAGATACGCAGTATTTT. This codes for CASSVDRDRTDTQYF.

The V call is TRBV5-1, the J call TRBJ2-5, with 10 positions matching TRBD2. Germline trimming cut 3 bases from V and 3 bases from J; bases unmatched to any gene: 5. CDR1 is SGHRS and CDR2 is YFSETQ in the germline V gene. The CDR3 has 15 amino acids. In DNA form, the CDR3 reads TGCGCCAGCAGCTCGAGCGGGAGGGCAGAAGAGACCCAGTACTTC. This encodes CASSSSGRAEETQYF.

The chain has TRBV5-6 and TRBJ2-6; 7 bases fit TRBD2. The CDR3 is 16 amino acids. V dropped 2 bases and J dropped 3; count of bases not matched to a gene: 5. Germline CDR1 and CDR2: SGHDT and YYEEEE. In DNA, the CDR3 is TGTGCCAGCAGCTTACCCGGGGAGGGTGGGGCCAACGTCCTGACTTTC. The encoded protein is CASSLPGEGGANVLTF.

This clone was picked up a small number of times. J is TRBJ1-5 and V is TRBV30; D is unclear. Between the trimmed V and J ends, which lost 0 bases and 0 bases, there was a span of 6 bases. The CDR3 runs to 14 residues. CDR1 is GTSNPN and CDR2 is SVGIG in the germline V gene (reference sequence). Here the CDR3 DNA reads TGTGCCTGGAGTGTACTTAATAGCAATCAGCCCCAGCATTTT. Translated, it gives CAWSVLNSNQPQHF.

The genes are TRBV11-3 and TRBJ2-7, with 12 bases lining up with TRBD1. J was trimmed by 4 bases and V by 5 bases; bases with no gene match: 9. The CDR3 loop spans 16 amino acids. Germline CDR1 and CDR2: SGHNT and YENEEA. In DNA, the CDR3 is TGTGCCAGCAGCCCGGGACAGGGGGCCGTTGCGTACGAGCAGTACTTC. Encoded protein: CASSPGQGAVAYEQYF.

The chain uses TRBV9 and TRBJ1-3, with TRBD1 matching over 10 bases. From germline, CDR1 is SGDLS and CDR2 YYNGEE. This CDR3 is 17 amino acids long. V was pared by 4 bases and J by 3 bases, with 10 bases of the junction left unmatched. The CDR3 reads CASSPKDRGDFGNTIYF. The CDR3 DNA reads as TGTGCCAGCAGCCCGAAGGACAGGGGGGATTTTGGAAACACCATATATTTT.

V gene TRBV29-1 combines with J gene TRBJ2-5; D ambiguous. CDR1 and CDR2 from the germline V gene are SQVTM and ANQGSEA. The CDR3 sequence is 10 residues long. Deletions cut 4 bases from V and 4 bases from J, with 4 bases between. The CDR3 is CSVGLETQYF. For the CDR3, the DNA is TGCAGCGTTGGGCTAGAGACCCAGTACTTC.

This clone has more than one count but fewer than ten. The genes are TRBV19 and TRBJ1-2; D is possibly TRBD1 (6 bases). Germline V gives CDR1 LNHDA, CDR2 SQIVND (reference sequence). There are 13 residues in the CDR3. Trimming took off 6 bases at V and 2 bases at J, with 10 bases between the two ends. In DNA, the CDR3 is TGTGCCAGTAGCCTACAGGGAAACTATGGCTACACCTTC. As protein: CASSLQGNYGYTF.

The CDR3 DNA sequence: TGTGCCAGCAGCCCAACAGGGATCTATGGCTACACCTTC. It translates to CASSPTGIYGYTF. V and J are TRBV9 and TRBJ1-2, with D perhaps matching TRBD1 (6 bases). Germline V lookup: CDR1 SGDLS, CDR2 YYNGEE. V shed 4 bases and J shed 4 bases, with 11 bases lying between them. CDR3 length: 13 amino acids.

V gene TRBV7-7 combines with J gene TRBJ2-1, with 10 bases aligning to TRBD2. CDR1 is SSHAT and CDR2 is FNYEAQ in the germline V gene (reference sequence). The CDR3 has 15 amino acids. V was clipped by 5 bases and J by 2 bases; unmatched bases: 3. The CDR3 reads CASSPAGGAYNEQFF. The CDR3 nucleotides are TGTGCCAGCAGCCCAGCGGGAGGGGCCTACAATGAGCAGTTCTTC.

The rearrangement uses TRBV5-1 and TRBJ2-2; a weak D match, TRBD1 (5 bases). The V gene lost 3 bases and the J gene lost 5 bases, with 17 bases spanning the gap. The CDR3 has 16 residues. From germline, CDR1 is SGHRS and CDR2 YFSETQ. CDR3: CASSSLGRMVTGELFF. The CDR3 nucleotides read TGCGCCAGCAGCTCACTGGGGCGGATGGTTACCGGGGAGCTGTTTTTT.

The table lists this clone with a count of one. V is TRBV19 and J is TRBJ2-2; TRBD1 is a possible D gene (6 bases). Trimming took off 7 bases at V and 1 base at J, with 16 bases between the two ends. In germline, CDR1 is LNHDA, CDR2 SQIVND (reference sequence). The CDR3 length is 16 residues. The CDR3 protein is CASTRGLSVNTGELFF. CDR3 nucleotides: TGTGCCAGTACCAGGGGCCTCTCGGTGAACACCGGGGAGCTGTTTTTT.

In its sample, this clone was seen once. J is TRBJ1-1 and V is TRBV5-1; 8 nucleotides match TRBD1. Germline V gives CDR1 SGHRS, CDR2 YFSETQ. J was trimmed by 8 bases and V by 3 bases; bases with no gene match: 9. CDR3 length equals 14 residues. CDR3 in amino acids: CASSSGQGAVEAFF. The DNA for the CDR3 is TGCGCCAGCAGCTCCGGGCAGGGGGCAGTGGAAGCTTTCTTT.

In its sample, this clone was seen a few times. This chain links TRBV21-1 with TRBJ2-7; the D call TRBD2 from the table was never checked on the DNA. TRBV21-1 is designated a pseudogene. The CDR3 is 14 residues long. The CDR3 DNA follows: TGTGCCAGCCTAATTCGCGGGCGACACTACGAGCAGTACTTC. This codes for CASLIRGRHYEQYF.

This chain joins TRBV5-1 and TRBJ1-2, with 8 bases aligning to TRBD1. The V and J ends lost 0 bases and 7 bases, in that order; junction bases with no gene match: 11. The CDR3 covers 16 residues. Germline loops: CDR1 SGHRS, CDR2 YFSETQ. For the CDR3, the DNA is TGCGCCAGCAGCTTGGGCGCGGGACAGGTGGTTCGTGGCTACACCTTC. The encoded protein is CASSLGAGQVVRGYTF.

The DNA for the CDR3 is TGTGCCAGCAGCTTACTGTTCGGGTCGAACACCGGGGAGCTGTTTTTT. The encoded protein is CASSLLFGSNTGELFF. The chain is built from TRBV11-1 and TRBJ2-2; D uncertain. CDR3 length: 16 residues. V was shortened by 2 bases and J by 0 bases, with 10 bases between the two germline ends. The germline V gene encodes CDR1 SGHAT and CDR2 FQDESV (reference sequence). The complete variable domain, with remaining parts taken from reference TRBV11-1 and TRBJ2-2, reads EAEVAQSPRYKITEKSQAVAFWCDPISGHATLYWYRQILGQGPELLVQFQDESVVDDSQLPKDRFSAERLKGVDSTLKIQPAELGDSAMYLCASSLLFGSNTGELFFGEGSRLTVL.

This clone was counted a few times. The gene calls are TRBV9 and TRBJ2-7; 7 bases are a match to TRBD1. This CDR3 comprises 15 residues. CDR1 and CDR2 from the germline V gene are SGDLS and YYNGEE. V lost 0 bases, J lost 5 bases, and 8 bases stayed unmatched. The CDR3 sequence: CASSVANRGPHEQYF. DNA for the CDR3: TGTGCCAGCAGCGTAGCTAACAGGGGTCCCCACGAGCAGTACTTC.

This chain links TRBV6-2 or TRBV6-3 with TRBJ2-6; D uncertain. CDR3 length: 19 amino acids. CDR1 MNHEY and CDR2 SVGEGT come from the germline V gene. V shed 2 bases and J shed 3 bases, with 20 bases lying between them. The CDR3 nucleotides are TGTGCCAGCAGTTACAAGGTAGACTCTGTTTTTATTGGGGCCAACGTCCTGACTTTC. It yields the protein CASSYKVDSVFIGANVLTF.

The chain combines TRBV23-1 with TRBJ1-2, with 8 bases lining up with TRBD1. TRBV23-1 is placed among ORFs of uncertain function. V was clipped by 8 bases and J by 6 bases; unmatched bases: 14. This CDR3 contains 15 residues. For the CDR3, the DNA is TGCGCCAGCTGTTACGGCAGGGGGCGCCGAAATGGCTACACCTTC. Protein sequence: CASCYGRGRRNGYTF.

The chain joins TRBV4-1 to TRBJ2-6; D may be TRBD2 (5 bases). The CDR3 sequence is 16 residues long. CDR1 and CDR2 from the germline V gene are MGHRA and YSYEKL. Deletions cut 1 base from V and 0 bases from J, with 7 bases between. CDR3: CASSQVEGSGANVLTF. CDR3 DNA: TGCGCCAGCAGCCAAGTTGAGGGCTCTGGGGCCAACGTCCTGACTTTC.

In its sample, this clone was seen a few times. The chain employs TRBV7-9 and TRBJ2-1, with TRBD1 matching 7 bases. Looked up from germline, CDR1 is SEHNR and CDR2 is FQNEAQ (reference sequence). The CDR3 totals 14 residues. Germline trimming cut 5 bases from V and 8 bases from J; bases unmatched to any gene: 9. In nucleotides, the CDR3 is TGTGCCAGCAGCATACTAGGGGGCCTAGATGAGCAGTTCTTC. It yields the protein CASSILGGLDEQFF.

V usage is TRBV30 and J usage is TRBJ2-1; D is unresolved. Germline V gene data show CDR1 as GTSNPN and CDR2 as SVGIG (reference sequence). V lost 1 base and J 10 bases, leaving 11 bases between the germline ends. CDR3 size: 12 residues. The CDR3, as DNA: TGTGCCTGGAGTGATTCCGGCAGGGAGCAGTTCTTC. Translated, it gives CAWSDSGREQFF.

The V and J genes are TRBV6-6 and TRBJ1-5; 7 bases agree with TRBD1. The CDR3 totals 13 residues. V lost 2 bases and J lost 5; bases outside the gene matches: 0. Germline loops: CDR1 MNHNY, CDR2 SVGAGI (reference sequence). CDR3 region: CASSYDRDQPQHF. The CDR3 DNA follows: TGTGCCAGCAGTTACGACAGGGATCAGCCCCAGCATTTT.

The chain links TRBV5-1 to TRBJ1-1; no firm D call. V shed 0 bases and J shed 1 base, with 10 bases lying between them. The germline V gene encodes CDR1 SGHRS and CDR2 YFSETQ. CDR3 length: 15 residues. CDR3 DNA sequence: TGCGCCAGCAGCTTGGTATTCGGGTCGAACACTGAAGCTTTCTTT. Amino acid sequence: CASSLVFGSNTEAFF.

The V and J genes are TRBV7-2 and TRBJ1-5, with D unclear. CDR3 length equals 18 residues. Per the germline V gene, CDR1 is SGHTA and CDR2 is FQGNSA. V lost 0 bases and J 0 bases, leaving 15 bases between the germline ends. DNA for the CDR3: TGTGCCAGCAGCTTAGCGCGAGAGGGCGGGATTAGCAATCAGCCCCAGCATTTT. Its translation: CASSLAREGGISNQPQHF.